This section outlines one TCR beta chain sequence together with its context. Its cognate antigen is unknown. One end of the junction fails to match germline, which may point to a read error. The CDR3 is 13 residues long. The germline V gene encodes CDR1 MGHDK and CDR2 SYGVNS. These data originate in a study of cytomegalovirus exposure and HLA in healthy donors. Regarding the study as a whole: Over 15,000 TCR beta sequences were associated with HLA alleles at 0.05 false discovery rate in a later analysis. An apparent linkage of common viral pathogens to several of the most significant clusters emerged in a later analysis.

It was with 60 Vbeta and 13 Jbeta primers that the PCR ran. Profiling relied on immunoSEQ multiplex PCR, and the TCRdb table lists in-frame clones only, not all of them. Of some 200,000 clones in the sample, about 80% were seen once. The receptor was derived from a woman between 25 and 40 years old in good health and CMV-seronegative. Sequencing was done on a sample of PBMCs. The V gene is TRBV25-1, the J gene TRBJ2-2, with D unclear. The CDR3 sequence is CASSENNNGELFF. The CDR3 DNA follows: TGTGCCAGCAGTGAGAATAACAACGGGGAGCTGTTTTTT.